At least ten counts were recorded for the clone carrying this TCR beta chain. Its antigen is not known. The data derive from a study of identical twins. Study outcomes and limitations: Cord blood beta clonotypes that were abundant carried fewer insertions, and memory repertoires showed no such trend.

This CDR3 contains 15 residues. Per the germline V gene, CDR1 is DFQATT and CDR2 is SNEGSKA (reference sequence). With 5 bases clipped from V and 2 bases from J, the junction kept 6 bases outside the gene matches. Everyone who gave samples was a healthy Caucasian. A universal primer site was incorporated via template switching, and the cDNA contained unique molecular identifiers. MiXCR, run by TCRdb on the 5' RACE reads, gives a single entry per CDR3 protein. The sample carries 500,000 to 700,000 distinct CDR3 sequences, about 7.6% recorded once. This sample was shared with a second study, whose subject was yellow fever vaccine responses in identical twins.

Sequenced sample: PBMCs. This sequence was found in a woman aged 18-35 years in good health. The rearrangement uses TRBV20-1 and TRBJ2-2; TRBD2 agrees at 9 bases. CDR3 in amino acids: CSARIAGANTGELFF. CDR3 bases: TGCAGTGCTCGAATAGCGGGAGCAAACACCGGGGAGCTGTTTTTT.